One and the same sample provided the 6 T cell receptor beta chains below, sequenced in a study of blood T cell repertoires in COVID-19. Profiled with immunoSEQ multiplex PCR; TCRdb holds only in-frame clones, not every one. The sample has over 200,000 clones; roughly 91% are singletons. The material sequenced was PBMCs or T cells enriched from blood (not recorded which). These TCRs come from a woman aged 25 to 39 with acute COVID-19.

CDR3 amino acids: CASSLKPGDHQPQHF. CDR3 coding DNA: TGTGCCAGCAGCTTAAAGCCAGGGGATCATCAGCCCCAGCATTTT. The chain is built from TRBV7-2 and TRBJ1-5; D possibly corresponds to TRBD1 (6 bases). CDR3 length: 15 amino acids. Germline CDR1 is SGHTA and CDR2 is FQGNSA. V lost 2 bases, J lost 5 bases, and 13 bases lay in between.

The rearrangement uses TRBV4-3 and TRBJ2-3; 7 bases are shared with TRBD1. V shed 1 base, J shed 5 bases, and the junction held 9 bases outside the gene matches. Germline V gives CDR1 LGHNA, CDR2 YSLEER. CDR3 length: 16 amino acids. The CDR3: CASSQGAQGLGDTQYF. CDR3 DNA sequence: TGCGCCAGCAGCCAAGGGGCACAGGGGCTTGGAGATACGCAGTATTTT.

The genes are TRBV19 and TRBJ1-1; perhaps TRBD1 as D (6 bases). V was clipped by 5 bases and J by 5 bases, with 15 bases between them. Germline CDR1 LNHDA, CDR2 SQIVND (reference sequence). This CDR3 is built from 14 residues. CDR3 protein: CASSPWGGGTEAFF. CDR3 nucleotide sequence: TGTGCCAGTAGTCCCTGGGGAGGGGGAACTGAAGCTTTCTTT.

The chain carries TRBV29-1 and TRBJ1-4; TRBD1 might be the D (6 bases). Germline V gives CDR1 SQVTM, CDR2 ANQGSEA. The CDR3 consists of 12 residues. V gave up 7 bases and J gave up 3 bases, with 9 bases separating them. In DNA, the CDR3 is TGCAGCGCAGGGGTGCCTAATGAAAAACTGTTTTTT. Translating it yields CSAGVPNEKLFF.

The chain recombines TRBV6-5 with TRBJ1-2; possibly TRBD1 for D (5 bases). V was cut by 6 bases and J by 4 bases, with 12 bases left in between. The CDR3 extends over 13 amino acids. Per germline, CDR1 MNHEY and CDR2 SVGAGI. The CDR3 DNA reads as TGTGCCAGCAGAGACGACAGCGTCTATGGCTACACCTTC. Translation gives CASRDDSVYGYTF.

The gene calls are TRBV4-3 and TRBJ1-4, with D possibly TRBD1 on 5 matching bases. V was trimmed by 3 bases and J by 5 bases, leaving 25 bases between them. Germline lookup yields CDR1 LGHNA and CDR2 YSLEER. The CDR3 has 19 amino acids. This CDR3 is CASSQEGPAASDRNEKLFF. DNA for the CDR3: TGCGCCAGCAGCCAGGAGGGGCCGGCAGCGAGCGACCGAAATGAAAAACTGTTTTTT.